Listed below are T cell receptor beta chains from one sample, sequenced in a study of shared clonotypes between healthy human individuals. Profiled with immunoSEQ multiplex PCR; TCRdb holds only in-frame clones, not every one. The table has roughly 2.5 million clones, more than 80% seen once; the top ten hold around 0.14%. Sample: naive CD4+ T cells sorted from blood. Receptor source: a man younger than 35 in good health. CDR3s include the opening cysteine and the closing phenylalanine or tryptophan. D genes are given only for firm matches.

TRBV6-6	NA	TRBJ2-2	CASGTGRGTGELFF	TGTGCCAGCGGAACAGGGAGGGGCACCGGGGAGCTGTTTTTT
TRBV6-1	NA	TRBJ1-1	CASSERGRNTEAFF	TGTGCCAGCAGTGAACGAGGGAGGAACACTGAAGCTTTCTTT
TRBV11-2	NA	TRBJ2-5	CASSLDPGSRGETQYF	TGTGCCAGCAGCTTAGACCCCGGGTCCCGGGGAGAGACCCAGTACTTC
TRBV5-6	NA	TRBJ2-4	CASSRGGVPLPKNIQYF	TGTGCCAGCAGCCGAGGGGGAGTGCCCCTTCCCAAAAACATTCAGTACTTC
TRBV19	NA	TRBJ2-2	CASTVPSSGTNTGELFF	TGTGCCAGTACAGTACCCTCCAGCGGCACGAACACCGGGGAGCTGTTTTTT
TRBV29-1	NA	TRBJ2-7	CSSTGGNAYEQYF	TGCAGCTCCACCGGGGGAAACGCCTACGAGCAGTACTTC
TRBV29-1	NA	TRBJ1-1	CSTYQDTEAFF	TGCAGCACCTATCAGGACACTGAAGCTTTCTTT
TRBV12-5	TRBD2	TRBJ2-2	CASGLGLAGVAGELFF	TGTGCTAGTGGTTTGGGACTAGCGGGAGTTGCCGGGGAGCTGTTTTTT
TRBV2	NA	TRBJ2-6	CASSANSGANVLTF	TGTGCCAGCAGCGCAAACTCTGGGGCCAACGTCCTGACTTTC
TRBV19	TRBD1	TRBJ2-7	CASSKGQIYEQYF	TGTGCCAGTAGTAAGGGACAGATCTACGAGCAGTACTTC
TRBV7-3	NA	TRBJ2-2	CASSLRTGELFF	TGTGCCAGCAGCTTACGGACCGGGGAGCTGTTTTTT
TRBV11-2	NA	TRBJ2-7	CASSFDGDLPYEQYF	TGTGCCAGCAGCTTTGATGGGGACTTACCCTACGAGCAGTACTTC
TRBV11-2	TRBD2	TRBJ2-3	CASSFGLAGMDTQYF	TGTGCCAGCAGCTTCGGACTAGCGGGAATGGATACGCAGTATTTT
TRBV29-1	NA	TRBJ2-3	CSVLENTQYF	TGCAGCGTTTTGGAGAATACGCAGTATTTT
TRBV4-3	NA	TRBJ2-1	CASSHDWTLNNEQFF	TGCGCCAGCAGCCATGATTGGACACTCAACAATGAGCAGTTCTTC
TRBV30	NA	TRBJ2-7	CAWREVGQGPYEQYF	TGTGCCTGGAGAGAGGTAGGGCAGGGGCCCTACGAGCAGTACTTC
TRBV6-1	NA	TRBJ1-6	CASSEDRRNSPLHF	TGTGCCAGCAGTGAAGACAGACGGAATTCACCCCTCCACTTT
TRBV2	NA	TRBJ2-1	CALIQGPVYNEQFF	TGTGCCCTTATTCAAGGTCCCGTTTACAATGAGCAGTTCTTC
TRBV11-2	TRBD2	TRBJ2-5	CASSLAGGRSETQYF	TGTGCCAGCAGCTTAGCGGGCGGGAGGAGTGAGACCCAGTACTTC
TRBV2	NA	TRBJ2-3	CASSSRGPPTQYF	TGTGCCAGCAGTTCGCGGGGGCCCCCTACGCAGTATTTT
TRBV18	TRBD1	TRBJ2-2	CASSPGQTYTGELFF	TGTGCCAGCTCCCCGGGACAGACCTACACCGGGGAGCTGTTTTTT
TRBV28	TRBD1	TRBJ2-5	CASSSSGQGSETQYF	TGTGCCAGCAGTTCCTCGGGACAGGGTTCCGAGACCCAGTACTTC
TRBV5-1	NA	TRBJ2-5	CASSLGTLTGPQETQYF	TGCGCCAGCAGCTTGGGAACGCTCACAGGCCCCCAAGAGACCCAGTACTTC
TRBV18	NA	TRBJ1-5	CASSTNVGPGQPQHF	TGTGCCAGCTCAACGAATGTTGGGCCTGGTCAGCCCCAGCATTTT
TRBV7-9	TRBD2	TRBJ2-2	CASSSSGAYTGELFF	TGTGCCAGCAGCTCTAGCGGGGCCTACACCGGGGAGCTGTTTTTT
TRBV15	NA	TRBJ1-5	CATSRAGSGQPQHF	TGTGCCACCAGCAGGGCAGGGTCGGGTCAGCCCCAGCATTTT
TRBV28	NA	TRBJ2-5	CASRAWVAQETQYF	TGTGCCAGCAGGGCTTGGGTGGCGCAAGAGACCCAGTACTTC
TRBV2	NA	TRBJ1-4	CASSENTRVGEKLFF	TGTGCCAGCAGTGAAAATACCAGGGTAGGGGAAAAACTGTTTTTT